One and the same sample provided the 16 T cell receptor beta chains below, sequenced in a study of blood T cells in healthy people across ages. A second PCR, run for roughly 7 to 12 cycles, used a sample-barcoded 5' primer plus a J-beta primer mix. In TCRdb, the 5' RACE reads were re-called with MiXCR into one record per CDR3 protein. The data hold 750,000 to 950,000 distinct CDR3 sequences, with about 26% observed a single time. This same sample was also part of a study on T cells of mothers and their children.

The sequenced material came from blood. All receptors derive from a boy aged 5-17 years in good health.

This chain joins TRBV20-1 and TRBJ1-4, with a possible D match to TRBD1 (5 bases). Germline V gene sequence: CDR1 DFQATT, CDR2 SNEGSKA (reference sequence). The CDR3 is made up of 11 amino acids. V was clipped by 3 bases and J by 11 bases, with 10 bases between them. As DNA, the CDR3 is TGCAGTGCTAGCCTGGGGGAGAAACTGTTTTTT. Residues: CSASLGEKLFF.

V usage is TRBV7-9 and J usage is TRBJ1-1, with a weak D call TRBD1 (5 bases). Germline assignment: CDR1 SEHNR and CDR2 FQNEAQ (reference sequence). V lost 5 bases, J lost 5 bases, and 18 bases lay in between. This CDR3 has 15 residues. This CDR3 reads CASSPLLDGTTEAFF. Written as DNA, the CDR3 is TGTGCCAGCAGCCCCCTCCTCGACGGGACGACTGAAGCTTTCTTT.

This clonotype appeared a few times. V gene TRBV27 combines with J gene TRBJ2-1; 15 nucleotides agree with TRBD2. CDR1 and CDR2 from the germline V gene are MNHEY and SMNVEV (reference sequence). With 6 bases clipped from V and 1 base from J, the junction kept 10 bases outside the gene matches. The CDR3 sequence is 19 residues long. CDR3 in amino acids: CASSFTGLAGGHSYNEQFF. The DNA for the CDR3 is TGTGCCAGCAGCTTCACGGGACTAGCGGGGGGCCATTCCTACAATGAGCAGTTCTTC.

The chain combines TRBV30 with TRBJ2-1; TRBD1 matches 7 bases. The DNA end favors TRBJ2-7, so the J call may be wrong. The CDR3 runs 13 residues. CDR1 GTSNPN and CDR2 SVGIG come from the germline V gene (reference sequence). The CDR3 protein is CAWTPGQQYEQYF. CDR3 nucleotide sequence: TGTGCCTGGACACCGGGACAGCAATACGAGCAGTACTTC.

J is TRBJ2-7 and V is TRBV5-1; 10 positions match TRBD2. The CDR3 has 15 amino acids. V lost 0 bases to trimming and J lost 4 bases; unmatched junction nucleotides: 4. In germline, CDR1 is SGHRS, CDR2 YFSETQ. The CDR3 nucleotides read TGCGCCAGCAGCTTGGCTAGCGGGAGCTGGTACGAGCAGTACTTC. It specifies CASSLASGSWYEQYF.

This clonotype showed up just a few times. The V gene is TRBV12-3 or TRBV12-4, the J gene TRBJ1-1; TRBD1 matches 10 bases. V shed 2 bases, J shed 5 bases, and the junction held 8 bases outside the gene matches. This CDR3 has 16 residues. CDR3 in amino acids: CASSLSPGQGDTEAFF. CDR3 DNA sequence: TGTGCCAGCAGTTTAAGCCCCGGACAGGGGGATACTGAAGCTTTCTTT.

This clonotype turned up a few times. V usage is TRBV5-1 and J usage is TRBJ1-2; 10 nucleotides line up with TRBD1. After removal of 4 bases from V and 6 bases from J, the junction contained 6 bases not matched to a gene. This CDR3 has 14 amino acids. Germline lookup yields CDR1 SGHRS and CDR2 YFSETQ. Written as DNA, the CDR3 is TGCGCCAGCAGCCGAGAGACAGGGGGCCATGGCTACACCTTC. Translated: CASSRETGGHGYTF.

In its sample, this clonotype was seen a few times. V gene TRBV29-1 combines with J gene TRBJ2-5, with D tentatively TRBD2 (7 bases). Between the trimmed V and J ends, which lost 8 bases and 2 bases, there was a span of 18 bases. Per the germline V gene, CDR1 is SQVTM and CDR2 is ANQGSEA. This CDR3 has 14 amino acids. Here the CDR3 reads CSLSGGGPQETQYF. The CDR3, as DNA: TGCAGCCTCTCTGGGGGGGGCCCTCAAGAGACCCAGTACTTC. Looking up the rest from reference TRBV29-1 and TRBJ2-5 gives the full variable domain: SAVISQKPSRDICQRGTSLTIQCQVDSQVTMMFWYRQQPGQSLTLIATANQGSEATYESGFVIDKFPISRPNLTFSTLTVSNMSPEDSSIYLCSLSGGGPQETQYFGPGTRLLVL.

This rearrangement joins TRBV7-2 to TRBJ1-3; D may be TRBD1 (5 bases). The CDR3 has 16 residues. The germline CDR1 and CDR2 sequences are SGHTA and FQGNSA. Trimming left V 0 bases short and J 3 bases short, with 12 bases between. In nucleotides, the CDR3 is TGTGCCAGCAGCTTAGCGGGTGCAGGGCATGGAAACACCATATATTTT. Translating gives CASSLAGAGHGNTIYF.

The sample holds a few counts of this clonotype. The CDR3 nucleotides read TGTGCCAGTAGTATAGGGGGACACGCTGGGGAGCTGTTTTTT. Amino acid sequence: CASSIGGHAGELFF. The rearrangement links TRBV19 to TRBJ2-2; D perhaps matches TRBD1 (6 bases). Trimming stripped 1 base from V and 8 bases from J, with 11 bases between. The CDR3 is 14 residues long. The germline V gene has CDR1 LNHDA and CDR2 SQIVND (reference sequence).

The table lists this clonotype with a few counts. The V call is TRBV5-4, the J call TRBJ2-2; 10 bases are a match to TRBD2. Germline assignment: CDR1 SGHNT and CDR2 YYREEE (reference sequence). CDR3 length equals 15 residues. V lost 4 bases and J lost 1; bases outside the gene matches: 1. For the CDR3, the DNA is TGTGCCAGCAGCACTAGCGGGGAGAACACCGGGGAGCTGTTTTTT. Encoded protein: CASSTSGENTGELFF.

This clonotype was counted only a few times. The CDR3 DNA reads as TGTGCCAGCATCCGCGGGGGTGGCACAGATACGCAGTATTTT. Its protein product is CASIRGGGTDTQYF. The chain has TRBV2 and TRBJ2-3; 7 nucleotides agree with TRBD2. V shed 7 bases, J shed 1 base, and the junction held 5 bases outside the gene matches. The CDR3 is made up of 14 amino acids. The germline CDR1 and CDR2 sequences are SNHLY and FYNNEI. The whole variable domain, filled in from reference TRBV2 and TRBJ2-3, reads EPEVTQTPSHQVTQMGQEVILRCVPISNHLYFYWYRQILGQKVEFLVSFYNNEISEKSEIFDDQFSVERPDGSNFTLKIRSTKLEDSAMYFCASIRGGGTDTQYFGPGTRLTVL.

The V call is TRBV27, the J call TRBJ2-7, with D possibly being TRBD1 or TRBD2 (5 bases each). The CDR3 contains 14 residues. V lost 2 bases, J lost 3 bases, and 11 bases lay in between. Germline-derived CDR1 and CDR2 are MNHEY and SMNVEV (reference sequence). The CDR3 sequence: CASSLRGRYYEQYF. CDR3 coding DNA: TGTGCCAGCAGTTTAAGGGGACGTTACTACGAGCAGTACTTC.

The V and J genes are TRBV29-1 and TRBJ2-5; D may be TRBD2 (5 bases). The V and J ends lost 7 bases and 3 bases respectively, with 15 bases between them. From germline, CDR1 is SQVTM and CDR2 ANQGSEA. The CDR3 extends over 13 amino acids. CDR3 region: CSAERGRKETQYF. CDR3 nucleotide sequence: TGCAGCGCGGAGCGCGGGCGGAAAGAGACCCAGTACTTC.

This sequence joins TRBV7-9 and TRBJ1-2; D remains unclear. The CDR3 extends over 13 amino acids. CDR1 and CDR2 from the germline V gene are SEHNR and FQNEAQ (reference sequence). V dropped 4 bases and J dropped 4 bases, with 10 bases sitting between them. CDR3 amino acids: CASSSGPTYGYTF. CDR3 bases: TGTGCCAGCAGCTCCGGGCCTACCTATGGCTACACCTTC.

The sample holds a few counts of this clonotype. The genes are TRBV12-3 or TRBV12-4 and TRBJ2-2, with D maybe TRBD1 (5 bases). Trimming removed 7 bases at V and 6 bases at J, with 18 bases between. The CDR3 is made up of 15 amino acids. This chain's CDR3 is CASTPGSFPPGELFF. The CDR3 DNA sequence: TGTGCCAGCACCCCAGGGTCCTTTCCTCCCGGGGAGCTGTTTTTT.